The rows below give T cell receptor beta chains drawn from one sample of a study of cytomegalovirus exposure and HLA in healthy donors. The method was immunoSEQ multiplex PCR; TCRdb's version includes in-frame clones alone and lacks a portion of them. Of about 190,000 clones detected, roughly four fifths appear once; the ten largest clones hold less than 4%. The source material was PBMCs. The receptors shown here come from a woman under 40 in good health and CMV-seropositive. The CDR3 runs from the conserved cysteine through the conserved F or W. A D gene is named only where the DNA matches it firmly. Clone size is shown for a subset of rows, as once, few, many or a class of expanded clone.

>TRBJ2-5|-|TRBD2|TRBV28
CASQTGLAGLETQYF
TGTGCCAGCCAAACCGGGCTAGCGGGTTTAGAGACCCAGTACTTC
>TRBJ1-2|-|TRBD1|TRBV6-5
CASSLGTAQGRGYTF
TGTGCCAGCAGTTTGGGGACAGCCCAAGGGCGTGGCTACACCTTC
>TRBJ1-1|-|TRBD1|TRBV18
CASTSGTGGNLNTEAFF
TGTGCCAGCACGTCCGGGACAGGGGGCAATCTGAACACTGAAGCTTTCTTT
>TRBJ2-3|-|-|TRBV14
CASSQDWHTQYF
TGTGCCAGCAGCCAAGATTGGCATACGCAGTATTTT
>TRBJ2-2|-|TRBD2|TRBV25-1
CASSEKPSGRANSGELFF
TGTGCCAGCAGTGAAAAACCTAGCGGGAGGGCCAACTCCGGGGAGCTGTTTTTT
>TRBJ2-5|-|-|TRBV7-6
CASSLNPRSETQYF
TGTGCCAGCAGCTTAAACCCTAGAAGTGAGACCCAGTACTTC
>TRBJ2-7|-|-|TRBV28
CASSLRGVYEQYF
TGTGCCAGCAGTTTACGTGGAGTTTACGAGCAGTACTTC
>TRBJ2-1|once|-|TRBV27
CASSFSGGSNHEQFF
TGTGCCAGCAGTTTTTCAGGGGGGTCGAATCATGAGCAGTTCTTC
>TRBJ2-3|-|-|TRBV28
CASCAETSTDTQYF
TGTGCCAGCTGCGCGGAAACCAGCACAGATACGCAGTATTTT
>TRBJ1-1|-|-|TRBV14
CASSQEDGLWTEAFF
TGTGCCAGCAGCCAAGAAGATGGCCTGTGGACTGAAGCTTTCTTT
>TRBJ1-1|-|TRBD1|TRBV28
CASTLYGQGYNTEAFF
TGTGCCAGCACACTGTACGGACAGGGATACAACACTGAAGCTTTCTTT
>TRBJ2-7|-|-|TRBV28
CASSSPIGGKVDEQYF
TGTGCCAGCAGTTCCCCGATCGGAGGGAAGGTTGACGAGCAGTACTTC
>TRBJ2-7|-|TRBD1|TRBV6-1
CASSEDGTGFEQYF
TGTGCCAGCAGTGAAGACGGGACAGGGTTCGAGCAGTACTTC
>TRBJ2-7|-|-|TRBV18
CASSLSRGTPLEQYF
TGTGCCAGCTCACTTTCCAGGGGTACACCTTTGGAGCAGTACTTC
>TRBJ2-4|few|TRBD2|TRBV28
CASRTLATQTQYF
TGTGCCAGCAGGACACTAGCGACCCAGACTCAGTACTTC
>TRBJ1-5|few|TRBD1|TRBV2
CASSPDRDNQPQHF
TGTGCCAGCAGCCCCGACAGGGATAATCAGCCCCAGCATTTT
>TRBJ2-7|-|TRBD2|TRBV5-1
CASSLVGGRVDEQYF
TGCGCCAGCAGCTTGGTGGGAGGGAGGGTGGACGAGCAGTACTTC
>TRBJ2-2|few|-|TRBV6-9
CASTLSEDYVVGELFF
TGTGCCAGCACCCTGAGCGAAGACTACGTGGTCGGGGAGCTGTTTTTT
>TRBJ1-2|-|-|TRBV5-6
CASSLSQGNGYTF
TGTGCCAGCAGCTTGAGTCAGGGGAATGGCTACACCTTC
>TRBJ2-7|few|TRBD1|TRBV7-9
CSSSFISSGQGFYEQYF
TGTTCCAGCAGCTTTATTTCTTCCGGACAGGGGTTCTACGAGCAGTACTTC
>TRBJ2-2|-|TRBD2|TRBV7-6
CASSGIAGLAGEWVSGELFF
TGTGCCAGCAGCGGTATAGCGGGACTAGCGGGAGAATGGGTGTCCGGGGAGCTGTTTTTT
>TRBJ2-1|once|-|TRBV9
CASSELLHEQFF
TGTGCCAGCAGCGAGCTCTTGCATGAGCAGTTCTTC
>TRBJ1-2|few|TRBD1|TRBV28
CASSYTGGKVGYTF
TGTGCCAGCAGTTATACAGGGGGCAAAGTTGGCTACACCTTC
>TRBJ2-5|-|-|TRBV19
CASSISTGGQETQYF
TGTGCCAGTAGTATAAGCACGGGTGGCCAAGAGACCCAGTACTTC
>TRBJ1-1|-|-|TRBV2
CASSAPETGNTEAFF
TGTGCCAGCAGTGCCCCCGAGACAGGGAACACTGAAGCTTTCTTT
>TRBJ1-1|-|-|TRBV28
CASTTLPNTEAFF
TGTGCCAGCACCACTCTGCCGAACACTGAAGCTTTCTTT
>TRBJ1-1|-|-|TRBV4-1
CASSQVGQLNTEAFF
TGCGCCAGCAGCCAAGTAGGACAACTAAACACTGAAGCTTTCTTT
>TRBJ2-7|-|-|TRBV18
CASSPPGVVGLEQYF
TGTGCCAGCTCACCACCGGGAGTAGTCGGTCTCGAGCAGTACTTC
>TRBJ1-2|-|-|TRBV28
CASSLLANYGYTF
TGTGCCAGCAGCCTCCTAGCTAACTATGGCTACACCTTC
>TRBJ1-1|-|TRBD1|TRBV27
CASSPTGGENTEAFF
TGTGCCAGCAGTCCTACAGGGGGGGAGAACACTGAAGCTTTCTTT